This T cell receptor (beta chain) was observed in a study of cytomegalovirus exposure and HLA in healthy donors. Study-level points and caveats: DRB1 had the most TCR associations and HLA-C the fewest, a later analysis found, with rates varying by HLA locus.

The primer mix had 60 Vbeta and 13 Jbeta primers. Method: immunoSEQ multiplex PCR; TCRdb's copy keeps in-frame clones and lacks some. The data show 53,000 or so clones, over 60% seen once. A note on this clone: Its specificity is not known.

The CDR3 totals 15 residues. Trimming cost V 4 bases and J 8 bases, with 20 bases left between them. The germline CDR1 and CDR2 sequences are SNHLY and FYNNEI. This clonotype was obtained from a man aged 25 to 40 in good health and CMV-seropositive. This chain links TRBV2 with TRBJ1-2; no reliable D call. The sequenced sample was PBMCs. The CDR3 region has the DNA TGTGCCAGCAGTGTACGGGGATCGACTATTAGCGGCTACACCTTC. It specifies CASSVRGSTISGYTF.